One sample yielded the 2 T cell receptor beta chains listed below, sequenced in a study of PD-1 blockade in classical Hodgkin lymphoma. The table came from immunoSEQ multiplex PCR; TCRdb's copy has only in-frame clones and leaves some out. The sample shows roughly 60,000 clones, more than 75% of them seen only once. There was relapse after autologous stem cell transplantation in every patient, and there was variation in brentuximab vedotin exposure. The sample here was peripheral blood mononuclear cells (PBMCs), taken at baseline. All receptors derive from a human donor with classical Hodgkin lymphoma.

The chain employs TRBV4-1 and TRBJ2-1; 11 nucleotides match TRBD2. Per germline, CDR1 MGHRA and CDR2 YSYEKL. CDR3 length: 16 residues. J was trimmed by 7 bases and V by 1 base; bases with no gene match: 6. DNA of the CDR3: TGCGCCAGCAGCCAAGTGGGGGCTAGCGGGAGGAATGAGCAGTTCTTC. Translated: CASSQVGASGRNEQFF.

The J gene is TRBJ1-6, the V gene TRBV6-5, with unresolved D. CDR3 length: 14 residues. Germline V gene sequence: CDR1 MNHEY, CDR2 SVGAGI. Trimming removed 6 bases from V and 10 bases from J, with 16 bases in between. CDR3 region: CASSPGPRSSPLHF. CDR3 nucleotides: TGTGCCAGCAGCCCTGGACCAAGGAGCTCACCCCTCCACTTT.